Listed here are 31 T cell receptor beta chains from one sample, sequenced in a study of blood T cells in healthy people across ages. Primers used in a second PCR of roughly 7 to 12 cycles were a sample-barcoded 5' primer and a J-beta primer mix. One entry per CDR3 protein results from TCRdb running MiXCR on the 5' RACE reads. The top ten clones hold roughly 2% of a sample with about 2 million distinct CDR3 sequences, less than 50% of them seen once. Sequenced: blood. Source of these receptors: a woman aged 40-49 years in good health.

A few counts support this clonotype. The chain has TRBV4-1 and TRBJ2-7; 7 bases agree with TRBD1. Germline V gene data show CDR1 as MGHRA and CDR2 as YSYEKL. The CDR3 totals 14 residues. J gave up 2 bases and V 4 bases, and 5 bases lay outside the gene matches. In nucleotides, the CDR3 is TGCGCCAGCAGCCTAAACAGGGGAGCCTACGAGCAGTACTTC. Translating gives CASSLNRGAYEQYF.

Comment on this clonotype: A clone one base away is much larger, so this may be a read error. This chain joins TRBV7-2 and TRBJ2-5; D gene ambiguous. The CDR3 totals 13 residues. The germline V and J ends were trimmed by 8 bases and 5 bases, with 15 bases remaining between them. Germline V CDR1 and CDR2: SGHTA, FQGNSA. Here the CDR3 DNA reads TGTGCCAGCGGACGAGTTGGCATGGAGACCCAGTACTTC. Translation gives CASGRVGMETQYF.

This clonotype was seen a few times. The V call is TRBV4-1, the J call TRBJ2-1; D ambiguous. The CDR3 contains 13 residues. With 3 bases removed from V and 9 bases from J, the gap between germline ends came to 12 bases. Germline loops: CDR1 MGHRA, CDR2 YSYEKL. The chain's CDR3 is CASSQALNGEQFF. In DNA, the CDR3 is TGCGCCAGCAGCCAGGCTCTAAACGGTGAGCAGTTCTTC.

Regarding this clonotype: An end of the junction does not agree with germline; a read error may underlie this. The chain couples TRBV28 to TRBJ2-1; 10 nucleotides line up with TRBD2. The CDR3 length is 16 residues. The germline CDR1 and CDR2 sequences are MDHEN and SYDVKM. The CDR3 loop reads CAGSSLLAGVPNEQFF. CDR3 sequence (DNA): TGTGCCGGCAGTTCGCTCCTAGCGGGGGTGCCCAATGAGCAGTTCTTC.

V and J are TRBV7-2 and TRBJ1-1, with D perhaps TRBD1 (5 bases). The V end was cut by 6 bases, the J end by 8 bases, with 19 bases between. The CDR3 is made up of 14 amino acids. Germline V CDR1 and CDR2: SGHTA, FQGNSA. CDR3 in DNA: TGTGCCAGCAGTCCAGCGTCTACAGGACCAGAAGCTTTCTTT. Its protein product is CASSPASTGPEAFF.

The chain uses TRBV6-5 and TRBJ2-3, with D unresolved. Germline V lookup: CDR1 MNHEY, CDR2 SVGAGI. V gave up 6 bases and J gave up 0 bases, with 7 bases separating them. This CDR3 has 13 amino acids. The DNA for the CDR3 is TGTGCCAGCAGAATTTCCAGCACAGATACGCAGTATTTT. The encoded protein is CASRISSTDTQYF.

This clonotype has more than one count but fewer than ten. The chain couples TRBV4-1 to TRBJ2-1; D remains ambiguous. Trimming shortened V by 0 bases and J by 8 bases, and 5 bases separated the two germline ends. The germline CDR1 and CDR2 sequences are MGHRA and YSYEKL. The CDR3 totals 12 residues. CDR3 nucleotide sequence: TGCGCCAGCAGCCAAGAGTTCCATGAGCAGTTCTTC. Amino acid sequence: CASSQEFHEQFF.

The CDR3, as DNA: TGTGCCAGCACTAGGGTGGGGGAGACCCAGTACTTC. Amino acid sequence: CASTRVGETQYF. The chain is built from TRBV28 and TRBJ2-4; D is ambiguous. The J call is doubtful: the DNA matches TRBJ2-5 better. CDR3 length equals 12 residues. The germline V gene has CDR1 MDHEN and CDR2 SYDVKM.

Details on this clonotype: The junction and the germline gene differ at one end; a read error may be behind it. The gene calls are TRBV29-1 and TRBJ1-6, with a tentative D call TRBD1 (6 bases). Germline V gene data show CDR1 as SQVTM and CDR2 as ANQGSEA. This CDR3 comprises 13 residues. CDR3 residues: CSVVDSPNPPLHF. DNA for the CDR3: TGCAGCGTTGTGGACAGCCCTAATCCACCCCTCCACTTT.

Regarding this clonotype: A read error may produce the germline difference seen at one junction end. The chain joins TRBV4-1 to TRBJ1-2; maybe TRBD1 (6 bases). In germline, CDR1 is MGHRA, CDR2 YSYEKL. The CDR3 loop spans 14 amino acids. CDR3 in DNA: TGCGCCAGCAGCCAAGATAGGGGGGCGTATGGCTTCACCTTC. It translates to CASSQDRGAYGFTF.

The V gene is TRBV7-2, the J gene TRBJ2-7; a possible D gene is TRBD2 (6 bases). V gave up 5 bases and J gave up 2 bases, with 16 bases separating them. The CDR3 spans 15 residues. Germline V gene data show CDR1 as SGHTA and CDR2 as FQGNSA. CDR3 sequence reads: CASSPSRDFTYEQYF. CDR3 sequence (DNA): TGTGCCAGCAGCCCCTCCCGGGACTTTACCTACGAGCAGTACTTC. The variable domain in full, completed from reference TRBV7-2 and TRBJ2-7, reads GAGVSQSPSNKVTEKGKDVELRCDPISGHTALYWYRQSLGQGLEFLIYFQGNSAPDKSGLPSDRFSAERTGGSVSTLTIQRTQQEDSAVYLCASSPSRDFTYEQYFGPGTRLTVT.

This clonotype came up a few times. This chain joins TRBV6-6 and TRBJ2-6; no clear D. The CDR3 runs to 15 residues. Germline assignment: CDR1 MNHNY and CDR2 SVGAGI (reference sequence). The ends were cut back, 4 bases at V and 1 base at J, with 8 bases in the middle. Written as DNA, the CDR3 is TGTGCCAGCAGTTCGACGAGGTCTGGGGCCAACGTCCTGACTTTC. As protein: CASSSTRSGANVLTF.

In this sample, this clonotype turned up a few times. The chain carries TRBV28 and TRBJ2-5, with D possibly matching TRBD1 (6 bases). Trimming took 6 bases from V and 1 from J, leaving 12 bases between them. Germline V gene sequence: CDR1 MDHEN, CDR2 SYDVKM. The CDR3 sequence is 14 residues long. This chain's CDR3 is CASSADRPQETQYF. As DNA, the CDR3 is TGTGCCAGCAGCGCGGACAGACCCCAAGAGACCCAGTACTTC. The whole variable domain, filled in from reference TRBV28 and TRBJ2-5, reads DVKVTQSSRYLVKRTGEKVFLECVQDMDHENMFWYRQDPGLGLRLIYFSYDVKMKEKGDIPEGYSVSREKKERFSLILESASTNQTSMYLCASSADRPQETQYFGPGTRLLVL.

This clonotype turned up a few times. The chain is built from TRBV5-1 and TRBJ2-1; tentatively, D is TRBD2 (6 bases). Per the germline V gene, CDR1 is SGHRS and CDR2 is YFSETQ. The CDR3 is made up of 13 amino acids. Trimming shortened V by 2 bases and J by 6 bases, and 9 bases separated the two germline ends. This CDR3 is CASSFYSGNEQFF. The CDR3, as DNA: TGCGCCAGCAGCTTCTATAGCGGCAATGAGCAGTTCTTC.

This chain links TRBV14 with TRBJ2-1; 11 nucleotides align to TRBD2. The CDR3 sequence is 16 residues long. V was clipped by 2 bases and J by 3 bases; unmatched bases: 3. Germline values: CDR1 SGHDN, CDR2 FVKESK. The CDR3 coding sequence is TGTGCCAGCAGCCAATCAGGACTAGCGGGCTACAATGAGCAGTTCTTC. The encoded protein is CASSQSGLAGYNEQFF.

CDR3 loop: CASSIDRGTQYF. CDR3 sequence (DNA): TGTGCCAGTAGTATAGATCGGGGTACGCAGTATTTT. This chain uses TRBV19 with TRBJ2-3; D is perhaps TRBD2 (5 bases). Trimming shortened V by 0 bases and J by 8 bases, and 6 bases separated the two germline ends. Per the germline V gene, CDR1 is LNHDA and CDR2 is SQIVND (reference sequence). This CDR3 is built from 12 residues.

The chain is built from TRBV21-1 and TRBJ2-7. TRBV21-1 is marked as a pseudogene. The CDR3 is 13 residues long. The CDR3 protein is CASGGVCAYEQYF. The CDR3 DNA reads TGTGCCAGCGGCGGGGTTTGCGCCTACGAGCAGTACTTC.

The rearrangement joins TRBV6-2 or TRBV6-3 to TRBJ2-7; maybe TRBD2 (6 bases). The CDR3 is 13 amino acids. With 5 bases removed from V and 3 bases from J, the gap between germline ends came to 11 bases. CDR1 is MNHEY and CDR2 is SVGEGT in the germline V gene. CDR3 residues: CASSTTGLYEQYF. The CDR3 DNA is TGTGCCAGCAGTACAACGGGACTCTACGAGCAGTACTTC.

The J gene is TRBJ2-7, the V gene TRBV29-1; TRBD1 matches at 7 bases. V was clipped by 8 bases and J by 5 bases; unmatched bases: 6. CDR3 length: 11 residues. Germline CDR1 reads SQVTM; CDR2 reads ANQGSEA. CDR3 sequence: CSIATGDEQYF. The DNA of the CDR3 is TGCAGCATAGCAACAGGGGACGAGCAGTACTTC.

In DNA, the CDR3 is TGTGCCAGCAGCCTTAGCCGCGTAGCGACGGGCACAGATACGCAGTATTTT. Protein sequence: CASSLSRVATGTDTQYF. The chain carries TRBV6-2 or TRBV6-3 and TRBJ2-3, with D maybe TRBD2 (5 bases). V was trimmed by 6 bases and J by 1 base, leaving 20 bases between them. CDR3 length equals 17 residues. Germline CDR1 is MNHEY and CDR2 is SVGEGT.

This chain joins TRBV6-2 or TRBV6-3 and TRBJ2-5; 8 bases are a match to TRBD2. Looked up from germline, CDR1 is MNHEY and CDR2 is SVGEGT. The trim removed 0 bases at V and 2 bases at J, leaving 5 bases unmatched. This CDR3 has 16 residues. CDR3 coding DNA: TGTGCCAGCAGTTACTCGACGGGGGGGAGACAAGAGACCCAGTACTTC. It specifies CASSYSTGGRQETQYF.

The chain uses TRBV9 and TRBJ1-2; 7 bases align to TRBD1. V was clipped by 0 bases and J by 0 bases; unmatched bases: 11. Looked up from germline, CDR1 is SGDLS and CDR2 is YYNGEE. The CDR3 consists of 18 residues. CDR3 amino acids: CASSVEPTGATTNYGYTF. DNA for the CDR3: TGTGCCAGCAGCGTAGAGCCCACAGGGGCTACCACTAACTATGGCTACACCTTC.

The chain uses TRBV6-2 or TRBV6-3 and TRBJ2-7; D might be TRBD2 (6 bases). Trimming stripped 0 bases from V and 5 bases from J, with 11 bases between. This CDR3 has 14 amino acids. Germline V gene sequence: CDR1 MNHEY, CDR2 SVGEGT. The CDR3 bases are TGTGCCAGCAGTTACTCGGAGGGGACTCACGAGCAGTACTTC. This encodes CASSYSEGTHEQYF.

This rearrangement joins TRBV6-1 to TRBJ2-7; 13 nucleotides match TRBD2. Germline-derived CDR1 and CDR2 are MNHNS and SASEGT. The CDR3 is made up of 19 amino acids. Germline trimming cut 5 bases from V and 3 bases from J; bases unmatched to any gene: 16. The CDR3, as DNA: TGTGCCAGCAGTAGATACTTCGAGACTAGCGGGGGGATACACTACGAGCAGTACTTC. Protein sequence: CASSRYFETSGGIHYEQYF.

The rearrangement uses TRBV5-6 and TRBJ2-3; 12 nucleotides align to TRBD2. The CDR3 covers 17 residues. V trimming: 3 bases; J trimming: 7 bases; junction bases outside the gene matches: 12. Per germline, CDR1 SGHDT and CDR2 YYEEEE. DNA for the CDR3: TGTGCCAGCAGCTATGGATCGACTAGCGGGGGTTTACATACGCAGTATTTT. It translates to CASSYGSTSGGLHTQYF.

The chain couples TRBV12-3 or TRBV12-4 to TRBJ1-5, with D perhaps matching TRBD1 (6 bases). The CDR3 has 17 amino acids. The ends were cut back, 3 bases at V and 6 bases at J, with 21 bases in the middle. CDR3 DNA: TGTGCCAGCAGTTTGGGGGCTGGGGGAATTACGAGTCAGCCCCAGCATTTT. Translating gives CASSLGAGGITSQPQHF.

The CDR3 DNA sequence: TGTGCCAGCAGCGGAGGGGGGGGTGGTCTCCAGTACTTC. It yields the protein CASSGGGGGLQYF. The chain joins TRBV7-3 to TRBJ2-1; TRBD2 might be the D (7 bases). The end of the DNA aligns better with TRBJ2-5, so the J call may be wrong. The CDR3 runs 13 residues. Germline V gene sequence: CDR1 SGHTA, CDR2 FQGTGA.

This clonotype occurred a few times. The chain uses TRBV11-1 and TRBJ2-7; 8 nucleotides agree with TRBD1. V trimming: 1 base; J trimming: 1 base; junction bases outside the gene matches: 27. The germline V gene encodes CDR1 SGHAT and CDR2 FQDESV (reference sequence). This CDR3 region has 23 residues. The CDR3, as DNA: TGTGCCAGCAGCTTAGGAGGGGACAGGCTTAACAACGACGGTTTTCTGTTGTCCTACGAGCAGTACTTC. Translated, it gives CASSLGGDRLNNDGFLLSYEQYF.

This rearrangement joins TRBV3-1 to TRBJ1-2; D is ambiguous. The V end was cut by 0 bases, the J end by 3 bases, with 11 bases between. The CDR3 covers 15 residues. Germline assignment: CDR1 LGHDT and CDR2 YNNKEL (reference sequence). The CDR3 protein is CASSQEWSSDYGYTF. CDR3 sequence (DNA): TGTGCCAGCAGCCAAGAATGGAGCAGCGACTATGGCTACACCTTC. Full variable domain (rest looked up from reference TRBV3-1 and TRBJ1-2): DTAVSQTPKYLVTQMGNDKSIKCEQNLGHDTMYWYKQDSKKFLKIMFSYNNKELIINETVPNRFSPKSPDKAHLNLHINSLELGDSAVYFCASSQEWSSDYGYTFGSGTRLTVV.

This sequence joins TRBV20-1 and TRBJ2-7, with D possibly TRBD1 on 6 matching bases. The germline V and J ends were trimmed by 3 bases and 4 bases, with 13 bases remaining between them. This CDR3 has 13 residues. Germline values: CDR1 DFQATT, CDR2 SNEGSKA (reference sequence). CDR3 loop: CSASGDIFYEQYF. CDR3 DNA sequence: TGCAGTGCTAGTGGGGACATATTTTACGAGCAGTACTTC.

This sequence joins TRBV13 and TRBJ2-1; D is undetermined. This CDR3 has 16 residues. The germline V gene has CDR1 PRHDT and CDR2 FYEKMQ (reference sequence). The V end was cut by 0 bases, the J end by 7 bases, with 16 bases between. CDR3 in DNA: TGTGCCAGCAGCTTAGGACTGGTACAGTCTGGTAATGAGCAGTTCTTC. Translating gives CASSLGLVQSGNEQFF.